The 15 T cell receptor beta chains in this list originate from one sample, sequenced in a study of Graves' ophthalmopathy and Graves' hyperthyroidism. The authors amplified TCR beta CDR3 regions, and they did so from RNA transcripts for repertoire sequencing. RT-PCR was first run with HTBI primers, then multiplex PCR in a second round. TCRdb ran MiXCR on the multiplex PCR reads and lists one entry per CDR3 protein. The sample has 500,000 to 700,000 distinct CDR3 sequences; under 45% are singletons. Sample: peripheral blood or thyroid tissue (not recorded which). The receptors here all came from an adult man with Graves' hyperthyroidism.

The V gene is TRBV29-1, the J gene TRBJ1-2; D unclear. The V and J ends lost 5 bases and 4 bases respectively, with 11 bases between them. The CDR3 is made up of 12 amino acids. CDR1 is SQVTM, CDR2 ANQGSEA, per germline. The chain's CDR3 is CSVSSTGYGYTF. The CDR3 DNA reads TGCAGCGTTTCGTCGACGGGCTATGGCTACACCTTC.

The chain has TRBV24-1 and TRBJ1-5; a possible D gene is TRBD1 (6 bases). V lost 12 bases to trimming and J lost 5 bases, with 22 bases between them. From germline, CDR1 is KGHDR and CDR2 SFDVKD. The CDR3 is 15 amino acids. Here the CDR3 reads CAAAPGPEGDQPQHF. CDR3 in DNA: TGTGCCGCCGCTCCGGGACCGGAGGGGGATCAGCCCCAGCATTTT.

Note on this clonotype: This may be a read error, as it is one base from a much larger clone. This chain uses TRBV6-5 with TRBJ2-7, with D possibly being TRBD1 (6 bases). The germline CDR1 and CDR2 sequences are MNHEY and SVGAGI. The CDR3 spans 13 residues. The CDR3 DNA reads as TGTGCCAGCAGCCATGGACAGTCCTACGAGCAGTGCTTC. Residues: CASSHGQSYEQCF.

This chain links TRBV29-1 with TRBJ1-1; 7 bases fit TRBD1. Looked up from germline, CDR1 is SQVTM and CDR2 is ANQGSEA. The CDR3 runs to 13 residues. The V segment lost 6 bases and the J segment 1 base; nucleotides outside the gene matches: 5. The CDR3 protein is CSVLQGSNTEAFF. The CDR3, as DNA: TGCAGCGTCCTACAGGGGTCGAACACTGAAGCTTTCTTT.

V usage is TRBV7-2 and J usage is TRBJ2-5; possibly TRBD1 or TRBD2 for D (5 bases each). V was cut by 7 bases and J by 4 bases, with 22 bases left in between. This CDR3 comprises 16 residues. Germline V CDR1 and CDR2: SGHTA, FQGNSA. CDR3 sequence: CASILVGTAGIETQYF. Here the CDR3 DNA reads TGTGCCAGCATACTCGTAGGGACCGCGGGTATAGAGACCCAGTACTTC.

This clonotype was picked up many times. The chain carries TRBV20-1 and TRBJ1-6; 7 bases map to TRBD1. After removal of 1 base from V and 9 bases from J, the junction contained 3 bases not matched to a gene. The CDR3 totals 13 residues. Looked up from germline, CDR1 is DFQATT and CDR2 is SNEGSKA (reference sequence). The CDR3 bases are TGCAGTGCTAGAGGCGACAGGGTTTCACCCCTCCACTTT. This translates into CSARGDRVSPLHF.

The chain is built from TRBV20-1 and TRBJ2-3; D gene uncertain. CDR1 is DFQATT, CDR2 SNEGSKA, per germline (reference sequence). V was trimmed by 1 base and J by 2 bases, leaving 10 bases between them. The CDR3 is 14 amino acids. The CDR3, as DNA: TGCAGTGCTAGAGTCGACGGCTACACAGATACGCAGTATTTT. Protein product: CSARVDGYTDTQYF.

The table lists this clonotype with many counts. The CDR3 is CATSDWTGMAQETQYF. In DNA, the CDR3 is TGTGCCACCAGTGATTGGACAGGGATGGCCCAAGAGACCCAGTACTTC. This chain links TRBV24-1 with TRBJ2-5; 8 bases map to TRBD1. The CDR3 sequence is 16 residues long. Germline V gives CDR1 KGHDR, CDR2 SFDVKD. V lost 2 bases and J lost 1; bases outside the gene matches: 5.

The chain has TRBV12-3 or TRBV12-4 and TRBJ1-5, with 7 bases fitting TRBD1. Trimming removed 5 bases from V and 3 bases from J; junction bases left unmatched: 4. This CDR3 region has 14 residues. CDR3 loop: CASSVGQHNQPQHF. In nucleotides, the CDR3 is TGTGCCAGCAGTGTGGGACAGCACAATCAGCCCCAGCATTTT.

Many counts were recorded for this clonotype. The CDR3 protein is CSVGTGNQPQHF. The DNA for the CDR3 is TGCAGCGTAGGGACAGGGAATCAGCCCCAGCATTTT. J is TRBJ1-5 and V is TRBV29-1; the match to TRBD1 covers 9 bases. Germline V CDR1 and CDR2: SQVTM, ANQGSEA. CDR3 length: 12 residues. J lost 4 bases, V lost 6 bases, and 1 base had no gene match.

This clonotype was seen many times. V and J are TRBV12-3 or TRBV12-4 and TRBJ2-2, with D hard to call. The CDR3 covers 15 residues. Trimming stripped 3 bases from V and 4 bases from J, with 12 bases between. The chain's CDR3 is CASSFSRTGTGELFF. CDR3 nucleotide sequence: TGTGCCAGCAGTTTCAGTAGGACGGGCACCGGGGAGCTGTTTTTT.

This clonotype occurred many times. This chain uses TRBV24-1 with TRBJ2-7; TRBD1 aligns across 10 bases. The trim removed 4 bases at V and 6 bases at J, leaving 5 bases unmatched. CDR3 length: 14 amino acids. Germline CDR1 reads KGHDR; CDR2 reads SFDVKD. The CDR3: CATSETGTGAEQYF. CDR3 sequence (DNA): TGTGCCACCAGTGAAACCGGGACAGGGGCCGAGCAGTACTTC.

Details on this clonotype: Being one base from a much bigger clone, this may be a read error. This chain uses TRBV19 with TRBJ2-5; perhaps D is TRBD1 or TRBD2 (5 bases each). Germline CDR1 reads LNHDA; CDR2 reads SQIVND (reference sequence). The CDR3 is made up of 15 amino acids. CDR3 DNA: TGTGCCAGTAGCCCTCCCCAGGGACGGTGGGAGACCAAGTACTTC. Translated: CASSPPQGRWETKYF.

The V gene is TRBV7-8, the J gene TRBJ2-5, with no clear D. There are 14 residues in the CDR3. Per germline, CDR1 SGHVS and CDR2 FQNEAQ. V was cut by 5 bases and J by 0 bases, with 10 bases left in between. The CDR3 coding sequence is TGTGCCAGCAGCCCTGAACAGTACCAAGAGACCCAGTACTTC. Amino acids: CASSPEQYQETQYF. The full variable domain, completed using reference TRBV7-8 and TRBJ2-5, is GAGVSQSPRYKVAKRGQDVALRCDPISGHVSLFWYQQALGQGPEFLTYFQNEAQLDKSGLPSDRFFAERPEGSVSTLKIQRTQQEDSAVYLCASSPEQYQETQYFGPGTRLLVL.

The CDR3, as DNA: TGCAGCCAAAGGACCGATAACACCGGGGAGCTGTTTTTT. Its translation is CSQRTDNTGELFF. The chain has TRBV29-1 and TRBJ2-2; D ambiguous. In germline, CDR1 is SQVTM, CDR2 ANQGSEA. V lost 8 bases to trimming and J lost 2 bases, with 12 bases between them. The length of the CDR3 is 13 residues.